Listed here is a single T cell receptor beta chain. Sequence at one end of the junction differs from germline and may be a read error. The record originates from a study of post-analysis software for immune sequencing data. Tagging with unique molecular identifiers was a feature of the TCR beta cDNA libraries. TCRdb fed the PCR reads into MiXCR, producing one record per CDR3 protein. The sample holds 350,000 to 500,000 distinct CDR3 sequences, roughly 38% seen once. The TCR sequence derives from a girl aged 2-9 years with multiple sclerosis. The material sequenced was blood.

The CDR3 region is CSARDRGVLLGTDAQYF. In nucleotides, the CDR3 is TGCAGTGCTAGAGATCGCGGAGTGCTCTTGGGCACAGATGCGCAGTATTTT. This chain connects TRBV20-1 to TRBJ2-3, with D unclear. Germline V CDR1 and CDR2: DFQATT, SNEGSKA (reference sequence). The CDR3 is 17 amino acids.